This is a list of T cell receptor beta chains from one sample in a study of T cell changes during pregnancy in multiple sclerosis. TCRdb's table, derived via immunoSEQ multiplex PCR, lists solely in-frame clones and lacks some. The data hold around 60,000 clones, with about nine tenths observed a single time. Source: peripheral blood, taken in the second trimester of pregnancy. Receptors originate from a female donor with multiple sclerosis, enrolled in a pregnancy study. The conserved cysteine and the conserved F or W are not part of the CDR3 here. The order of the fields is CDR3 protein, CDR3 length, J gene, V gene.

ASSLVGSDNIYEQY | 14 | TRBJ2-7 | TRBV11-2
SVDFKPGQGALNTEAF | 16 | TRBJ1-1 | TRBV29-1
SARGPGGES | 9 | TRBJ1-4 | TRBV20-1
ASSLVSSGSYETQY | 14 | TRBJ2-5 | TRBV7-9
ASSPQLAGNTGELF | 14 | TRBJ2-2 | TRBV18
ASSLGGPSNQPQH | 13 | TRBJ1-5 | TRBV5-1
ASSLDRGNTIY | 11 | TRBJ1-3 | TRBV11-2
ASSESGTGVDEQY | 13 | TRBJ2-7 | TRBV10-1
ASSDAGTGGTEAF | 13 | TRBJ1-1 | TRBV6-1
ASSLASTGGPYGYT | 14 | TRBJ1-2 | TRBV5-1
ASRQSGETQY | 10 | TRBJ2-5 | TRBV19
ASTESGGNTIY | 11 | TRBJ1-3 | TRBV9
ASSLDGGPYEQY | 12 | TRBJ2-7 | TRBV7-6
ASSIKEFLYGYT | 12 | TRBJ1-2 | TRBV19
ASSLGEGQGSYEQY | 14 | TRBJ2-7 | TRBV7-2
ASSLGLGEDEQY | 12 | TRBJ2-7 | TRBV5-1
ASSLAGSAKETQY | 13 | TRBJ2-5 | TRBV5-4
ASSEARGRIGNTIY | 14 | TRBJ1-3 | TRBV10-2
ASSEQGAGELF | 11 | TRBJ2-2 | TRBV2
SVSTSGIVSNEQF | 13 | TRBJ2-1 | TRBV29-1
ASSRGGRDNEQF | 12 | TRBJ2-1 | TRBV4-1
SVIYYGTGGTEAF | 13 | TRBJ1-1 | TRBV29-1
ASSSVGTDFYGYT | 13 | TRBJ1-2 | TRBV5-4
ASSLPTGTGGPEAF | 14 | TRBJ1-1 | TRBV5-4
ASSLGSVETQY | 11 | TRBJ2-5 | TRBV5-1
ASSLEVSVADTQY | 13 | TRBJ2-3 | TRBV11-2
ASSPAANSIATNEKLF | 16 | TRBJ1-4 | TRBV7-9
ASSQAGRSEGYGYT | 14 | TRBJ1-2 | TRBV4-2
ASSLGLALNEQF | 12 | TRBJ2-1 | TRBV5-4
ASSPQGFGAF | 10 | TRBJ1-1 | TRBV5-1
ASSPAGLYGNTIY | 13 | TRBJ1-3 | TRBV18
ASSPPGRPEGKLF | 13 | TRBJ1-4 | TRBV18
ASALILAEETQY | 12 | TRBJ2-5 | TRBV6-1
ASSLGRETQY | 10 | TRBJ2-5 | TRBV7-3
ASSPGTGRQETQY | 13 | TRBJ2-5 | TRBV7-2
AWRGQGGTGELF | 12 | TRBJ2-2 | TRBV30
ASRRTGAYEQY | 11 | TRBJ2-7 | TRBV2
ASSLPLGGGYGYT | 13 | TRBJ1-2 | TRBV28
ASSLNVVASGSSDTQY | 16 | TRBJ2-3 | TRBV14
ASTSPPAGRSNQPQH | 15 | TRBJ1-5 | TRBV27
ASSLGSSGTNEQF | 13 | TRBJ2-1 | TRBV13
ASSEEAGSSGEQY | 13 | TRBJ2-7 | TRBV6-1
AWGQWGPGELF | 11 | TRBJ2-2 | TRBV30
ASSLAGGGKNEQF | 13 | TRBJ2-1 | TRBV11-2
ASSAVGASGEQY | 12 | TRBJ2-7 | TRBV5-6
SVEVVLAGGEQY | 12 | TRBJ2-7 | TRBV29-1
ASSVGLAGGTSSYNEQF | 17 | TRBJ2-1 | TRBV9
ASSELAGSSYEQY | 13 | TRBJ2-7 | TRBV6-1
ASSIPPMGGGSEAF | 14 | TRBJ1-1 | TRBV19
ASSLAGGGETQY | 12 | TRBJ2-5 | TRBV5-4
ASSIREIPYEQY | 12 | TRBJ2-7 | TRBV19
ASSYWDSQGHEQY | 13 | TRBJ2-7 | TRBV6-5
AYTKTIRGSNEKLF | 14 | TRBJ1-4 | TRBV30
ATRNLWGGREVGNQPQH | 17 | TRBJ1-5 | TRBV15
ASRSSGPSTDTQY | 13 | TRBJ2-3 | TRBV6-5
ASSQDGQGSSEKLF | 14 | TRBJ1-4 | TRBV4-2
ASSRFRNTEAF | 11 | TRBJ1-1 | TRBV9
ARGESTDTQY | 10 | TRBJ2-3 | TRBV10-3
ASYETGLQPQH | 11 | TRBJ1-5 | TRBV6-6
ASSLGAVVAEETQY | 14 | TRBJ2-5 | TRBV7-7